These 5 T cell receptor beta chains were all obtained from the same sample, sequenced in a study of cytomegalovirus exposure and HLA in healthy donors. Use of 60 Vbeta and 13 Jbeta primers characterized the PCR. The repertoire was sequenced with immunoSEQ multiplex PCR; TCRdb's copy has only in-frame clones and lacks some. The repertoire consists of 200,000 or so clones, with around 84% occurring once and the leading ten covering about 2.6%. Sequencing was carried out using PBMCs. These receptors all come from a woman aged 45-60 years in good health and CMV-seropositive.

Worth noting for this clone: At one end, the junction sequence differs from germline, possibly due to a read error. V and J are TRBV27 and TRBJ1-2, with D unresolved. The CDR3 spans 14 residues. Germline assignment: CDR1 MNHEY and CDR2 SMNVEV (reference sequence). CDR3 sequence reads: CASSLSTQNYGYTF. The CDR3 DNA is TGTGCTAGCAGTTTATCGACACAAAACTATGGCTACACCTTC.

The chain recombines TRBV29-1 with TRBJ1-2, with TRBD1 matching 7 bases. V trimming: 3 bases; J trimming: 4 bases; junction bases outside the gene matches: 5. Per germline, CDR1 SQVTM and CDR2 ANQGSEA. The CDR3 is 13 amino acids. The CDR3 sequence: CSVEMGQLYGYTF. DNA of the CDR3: TGCAGCGTTGAGATGGGACAGCTCTATGGCTACACCTTC.

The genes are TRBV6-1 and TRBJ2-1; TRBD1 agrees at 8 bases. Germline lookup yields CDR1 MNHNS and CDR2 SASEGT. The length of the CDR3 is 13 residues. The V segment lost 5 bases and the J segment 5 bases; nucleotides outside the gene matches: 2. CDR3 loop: CASSPDRDNEQFF. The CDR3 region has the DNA TGTGCCAGCAGTCCGGACAGGGACAATGAGCAGTTCTTC.

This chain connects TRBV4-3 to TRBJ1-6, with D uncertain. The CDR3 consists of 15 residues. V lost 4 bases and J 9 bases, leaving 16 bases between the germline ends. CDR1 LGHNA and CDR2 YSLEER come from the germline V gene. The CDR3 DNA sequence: TGCGCCAGCAGCCCTCGCCGGGAGAGAGTTTCACCCCTCCACTTT. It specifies CASSPRRERVSPLHF.

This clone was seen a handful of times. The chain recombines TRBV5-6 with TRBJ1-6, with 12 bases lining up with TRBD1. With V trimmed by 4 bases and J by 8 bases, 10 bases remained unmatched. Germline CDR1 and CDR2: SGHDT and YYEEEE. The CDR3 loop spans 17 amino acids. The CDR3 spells CASSLVSGTGGYSPLHF. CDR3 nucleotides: TGTGCCAGCAGCCTGGTCTCGGGGACAGGGGGCTATTCACCCCTCCACTTT.